The following is a T cell receptor beta chain sequence with its context. Its antigen is still unknown. The data stem from a study of Graves' ophthalmopathy and Graves' hyperthyroidism. Turning to the study itself: The blood sample was drawn at first diagnosis and before any treatment.

If patients had other autoimmune diseases, uncontrolled infections, pregnancy or lactation, they were excluded. CDR3 length: 15 residues. Germline V gene data show CDR1 as DFQATT and CDR2 as SNEGSKA (reference sequence). RNA transcripts were the template, and TCR beta CDR3 regions were amplified from them. RT-PCR was first run with HTBI primers, then multiplex PCR in a second round. TCRdb used MiXCR to reprocess the multiplex PCR reads, holding one entry per CDR3 protein. Among 200,000 to 300,000 distinct CDR3 sequences listed, around 50% were seen once. Whole-study results and caveats: Among thyroid clonotypes expanded above 0.001 frequency, most also appeared in blood.

The specimen sequenced was peripheral blood. The chain uses TRBV20-1 and TRBJ2-7; 8 nucleotides match TRBD2. The J call may be mistaken, given a closer DNA end match to TRBJ2-1. The clonotype comes from an adult man with Graves' ophthalmopathy. The CDR3 region is CSARVPGTSINEQFF. In nucleotides, the CDR3 is TGCAGTGCTAGGGTTCCCGGGACTAGTATCAATGAGCAGTTCTTC.